This T cell receptor beta chain stems from a study of response to subunit inactivated influenza vaccine. TCRdb recomputed calls from the RT-PCR reads with MiXCR, one row per CDR3 protein. The sample records roughly 700,000 distinct CDR3 sequences, around 13% being singletons. This clonotype has only a few counts. CDR3 length: 14 amino acids. Germline values: CDR1 SNHLY, CDR2 FYNNEI. V shed 1 base and J 9 bases; nucleotides not matched to a gene: 6. The V gene is TRBV2, the J gene TRBJ2-1; TRBD1 aligns across 7 bases. The starting material was PBMCs from blood, obtained approximately 15 days before vaccination. This clonotype originated in a man aged 45 to 65 who received an inactivated influenza vaccine. CDR3 nucleotides: TGTGCCAGCAGTGAAGGACAGGGTTCTAGTGAGCAGTTCTTC. This gives the protein CASSEGQGSSEQFF.